The 27 T cell receptor beta chains below come from one sample, sequenced in a study of spatial heterogeneity in lung cancer. TCRdb re-called the 5' RACE reads with MiXCR, one entry per CDR3 protein. The table has approximately 56,000 distinct CDR3 sequences, roughly 7.4% seen once; the top ten hold 35% to 45%. The time point: blood at routine non-recurrence follow-up after resection. Whole RNA from tumor, nontumor lung or frozen PBMC was sequenced unsorted. Sequencing used PBMCs, obtained at follow-up. The receptor source for this set is a female donor with early-stage non-small cell lung cancer.

In this sample, this clonotype turned up many times. This chain uses TRBV18 with TRBJ2-7, with a weak D call TRBD1 (6 bases). V was pared by 2 bases and J by 3 bases, with 11 bases between. CDR3 length: 14 residues. Looked up from germline, CDR1 is KGHSH and CDR2 is LQKENI. CDR3 in amino acids: CASSPDRTNYEQYF. The CDR3 DNA is TGTGCCAGCTCACCAGACAGGACGAACTACGAGCAGTACTTC.

There are many counts of this clonotype. The chain links TRBV7-2 to TRBJ2-5; perhaps TRBD1 as D (6 bases). This CDR3 region has 14 residues. The germline V and J ends were trimmed by 5 bases and 5 bases, with 15 bases remaining between them. The germline CDR1 and CDR2 sequences are SGHTA and FQGNSA. The CDR3 reads CASSRAGAGETQYF. The CDR3, as DNA: TGTGCCAGCAGCCGTGCAGGGGCCGGGGAGACCCAGTACTTC.

The CDR3 nucleotides read TGTGCCAGCAGTTACGCGACTTTGGAGACCCAGTACTTC. Amino acids: CASSYATLETQYF. The chain is built from TRBV6-2 or TRBV6-3 and TRBJ2-5; the D is unclear. Germline CDR1 is MNHEY and CDR2 is SVGEGT. Trimming shortened V by 2 bases and J by 5 bases, and 9 bases separated the two germline ends. CDR3 length: 13 amino acids.

The chain combines TRBV5-1 with TRBJ1-6, with TRBD1 matching over 7 bases. This CDR3 comprises 16 residues. Germline CDR1 is SGHRS and CDR2 is YFSETQ. With V trimmed by 0 bases and J by 9 bases, 9 bases remained unmatched. The CDR3 spells CASSLVSDRMASPLHF. The CDR3 bases are TGCGCCAGCAGCTTGGTTTCGGACAGGATGGCTTCACCCCTCCACTTT.

The J gene is TRBJ2-2, the V gene TRBV20-1; TRBD2 is a possible D gene (6 bases). Trimming removed 0 bases at V and 1 base at J, with 15 bases between. Per germline, CDR1 DFQATT and CDR2 SNEGSKA (reference sequence). The CDR3 is 17 amino acids. Here the CDR3 DNA reads TGCAGTGCTAGAGATTCCGGGCTAGCGATGAACACCGGGGAGCTGTTTTTT. Amino acid sequence: CSARDSGLAMNTGELFF.

This clonotype was seen ten or more times. The chain has TRBV7-2 and TRBJ2-7; unclear D gene. V shed 4 bases and J shed 3 bases, with 10 bases lying between them. The CDR3 is 13 residues long. Germline-derived CDR1 and CDR2 are SGHTA and FQGNSA. CDR3 DNA sequence: TGTGCCAGCAGCTCCTCACGGGTCTACGAGCAGTACTTC. Translated: CASSSSRVYEQYF.

This clonotype was picked up many times. V and J are TRBV4-1 and TRBJ2-3; TRBD2 might be the D (7 bases). The ends were cut back, 2 bases at V and 5 bases at J, with 20 bases in the middle. Germline CDR1 is MGHRA and CDR2 is YSYEKL. This CDR3 comprises 17 residues. CDR3 in DNA: TGCGCCAGCAGCCAACAAGCTGTCGGGGGGCGCTTAGATACGCAGTATTTT. Translated: CASSQQAVGGRLDTQYF.

This chain connects TRBV18 to TRBJ2-1; D unclear. Germline CDR1 KGHSH, CDR2 LQKENI. The V end was cut by 6 bases, the J end by 8 bases, with 14 bases between. There are 13 residues in the CDR3. The CDR3 region has the DNA TGTGCCAGCTCGCTGGCTTCGAGCTATGAGCAGTTCTTC. It is translated as CASSLASSYEQFF. Looking up the rest from reference TRBV18 and TRBJ2-1 gives the full variable domain: NAGVMQNPRHLVRRRGQEARLRCSPMKGHSHVYWYRQLPEEGLKFMVYLQKENIIDESGMPKERFSAEFPKEGPSILRIQQVVRGDSAAYFCASSLASSYEQFFGPGTRLTVL.

Only a few counts were recorded for this clonotype. The chain has TRBV12-3 or TRBV12-4 and TRBJ2-1; 9 bases align to TRBD2. The V and J ends lost 4 bases and 4 bases, in that order; junction bases with no gene match: 23. The CDR3 runs 21 residues. CDR3 bases: TGTGCCAGCAGTTCCTCCCACCGGGCCCCATATAGCGGGGGACTTTACAATGAGCAGTTCTTC. Protein: CASSSSHRAPYSGGLYNEQFF.

This clonotype was picked up many times. The chain joins TRBV5-6 to TRBJ2-1; TRBD2 matches 8 bases. V lost 5 bases to trimming and J lost 6 bases; unmatched junction nucleotides: 10. CDR1 is SGHDT and CDR2 is YYEEEE in the germline V gene. There are 15 residues in the CDR3. The CDR3: CASRVRGLVVNEQFF. The CDR3 nucleotides are TGTGCCAGCAGGGTCAGGGGACTAGTTGTCAATGAGCAGTTCTTC.

Only a few counts were recorded for this clonotype. The J gene is TRBJ2-3, the V gene TRBV12-3 or TRBV12-4; D gene ambiguous. CDR3 size: 11 residues. With 5 bases removed from V and 8 bases from J, the gap between germline ends came to 8 bases. The chain's CDR3 is CASSREATQYF. CDR3 nucleotide sequence: TGTGCCAGCAGTCGAGAGGCTACGCAGTATTTT.

The chain joins TRBV29-1 to TRBJ2-7; D unresolved. V shed 4 bases and J shed 4 bases, with 5 bases lying between them. This CDR3 has 10 amino acids. The germline gives CDR1 SQVTM, CDR2 ANQGSEA. CDR3 residues: CSVASYEQYF. In nucleotides, the CDR3 is TGCAGCGTTGCGAGTTACGAGCAGTACTTC.

This clonotype was detected many times. The V call is TRBV28, the J call TRBJ2-3; D is uncertain. Per germline, CDR1 MDHEN and CDR2 SYDVKM. The CDR3 is 11 amino acids. V was clipped by 8 bases and J by 2 bases, with 5 bases between them. CDR3 in amino acids: CASQITDTQYF. The CDR3 coding sequence is TGTGCCAGCCAAATCACAGATACGCAGTATTTT.

This clonotype was recorded many times. The CDR3, as DNA: TGCAGTGCTTCTAACTTAGGACTAGCGCGATCCTACGAGCAGTACTTC. Its protein is CSASNLGLARSYEQYF. The V call is TRBV20-1, the J call TRBJ2-7; 9 bases are a match to TRBD2. Germline V gene data show CDR1 as DFQATT and CDR2 as SNEGSKA (reference sequence). V dropped 5 bases and J dropped 1; count of bases not matched to a gene: 12. This CDR3 comprises 16 residues.

V gene TRBV28 combines with J gene TRBJ2-1; TRBD2 matches 8 bases. The CDR3 extends over 12 amino acids. Trimming at V came to 2 bases and at J to 16 bases, leaving 7 bases not matched to a gene. In germline, CDR1 is MDHEN, CDR2 SYDVKM. CDR3: CASSLRPGGLFF. CDR3 bases: TGTGCCAGCAGTTTAAGGCCGGGGGGGCTTTTCTTC.

This clonotype was counted ten times or more. The chain uses TRBV7-8 and TRBJ2-7; D ambiguous. V gave up 3 bases and J gave up 1 base, with 7 bases separating them. Looked up from germline, CDR1 is SGHVS and CDR2 is FQNEAQ. The CDR3 is 13 residues long. CDR3 in DNA: TGTGCCAGCAGCTTCCGGACGTCCTACGAGCAGTACTTC. It encodes CASSFRTSYEQYF.

This clonotype was recorded at least ten times. This chain uses TRBV12-3 or TRBV12-4 with TRBJ2-1; TRBD2 aligns across 10 bases. J lost 9 bases, V lost 5 bases, and 10 bases had no gene match. The CDR3 has 15 residues. The chain's CDR3 is CASSLLAGPGGEQFF. CDR3 bases: TGTGCCAGCAGTCTACTAGCGGGGCCTGGGGGTGAGCAGTTCTTC.

This clonotype came up a few times. This chain's CDR3 is CASSSSAGTSGNYEQYF. As DNA, the CDR3 is TGTGCCAGCAGTTCGTCAGCCGGGACTAGCGGGAACTACGAGCAGTACTTC. This rearrangement joins TRBV3-1 to TRBJ2-7; 13 bases are a match to TRBD2. The ends lost 6 bases at V and 3 bases at J; junction bases unmatched: 11. Germline V gene data show CDR1 as LGHDT and CDR2 as YNNKEL (reference sequence). The CDR3 length is 17 residues.

The chain is built from TRBV7-8 and TRBJ2-5; no definite D call. Germline V lookup: CDR1 SGHVS, CDR2 FQNEAQ. The CDR3 sequence is 15 residues long. Trimming removed 5 bases at V and 2 bases at J, with 15 bases between. This CDR3 is CASSLAAVHQETQYF. DNA of the CDR3: TGTGCCAGCAGCCTTGCGGCAGTCCATCAAGAGACCCAGTACTTC.

DNA for the CDR3: TGCAGTGCTCGAAAAACGTCGAACACTGAAGCTTTCTTT. The encoded protein is CSARKTSNTEAFF. The chain links TRBV20-1 to TRBJ1-1; no clear D gene. This CDR3 comprises 13 residues. Between the trimmed V and J ends, which lost 5 bases and 1 base, there was a span of 11 bases. Germline lookup yields CDR1 DFQATT and CDR2 SNEGSKA (reference sequence).

This rearrangement joins TRBV27 to TRBJ1-6; weak D call: TRBD1 (6 bases). The CDR3 length is 16 residues. Trimming pared 5 bases from V and 8 bases from J, leaving 19 bases between. The germline V gene encodes CDR1 MNHEY and CDR2 SMNVEV (reference sequence). The CDR3 reads CASSPMDSLDYSPLHF. The CDR3 nucleotides read TGTGCCAGCAGTCCCATGGACAGCCTAGATTATTCACCCCTCCACTTT.

This clonotype was observed a handful of times. The chain combines TRBV20-1 with TRBJ2-1; D is uncertain. V lost 4 bases and J 1 base, leaving 2 bases between the germline ends. The germline CDR1 and CDR2 sequences are DFQATT and SNEGSKA (reference sequence). The CDR3 runs 11 residues. The CDR3 DNA is TGCAGTGCTACGTCCTACAATGAGCAGTTCTTC. Its protein product is CSATSYNEQFF.

This clonotype was picked up many times. The V call is TRBV7-9, the J call TRBJ2-1, with 8 bases identical to TRBD2. V shed 0 bases and J 6 bases; nucleotides not matched to a gene: 7. CDR3 length: 16 amino acids. From germline, CDR1 is SEHNR and CDR2 FQNEAQ (reference sequence). The CDR3 DNA reads TGTGCCAGCAGCTTAGCCAGGTCGGGGGGGCCCAATGAGCAGTTCTTC. Amino acids: CASSLARSGGPNEQFF.

This clonotype appeared many times. This rearrangement joins TRBV29-1 to TRBJ1-2; a possible D gene is TRBD1 (6 bases). CDR1 SQVTM and CDR2 ANQGSEA come from the germline V gene. Trimming took off 6 bases at V and 1 base at J, with 12 bases between the two ends. The CDR3 has 13 amino acids. In DNA, the CDR3 is TGCAGCGTAAACAGGGATGGTAACTATGGCTACACCTTC. Its protein is CSVNRDGNYGYTF.

This clonotype was seen ten or more times. CDR3 bases: TGCGCCAGCAGGTATTCGGGACAGGGGGCCGACTATGGCTACACCTTC. Translating it yields CASRYSGQGADYGYTF. V gene TRBV5-1 combines with J gene TRBJ1-2; 12 positions match TRBD1. The CDR3 has 16 amino acids. The J segment lost 3 bases and the V segment lost 5 bases, leaving 8 bases of the junction unmatched. From germline, CDR1 is SGHRS and CDR2 YFSETQ.

This clonotype was seen ten or more times. This sequence joins TRBV7-2 and TRBJ2-1; 8 positions match TRBD1. Germline V gene data show CDR1 as SGHTA and CDR2 as FQGNSA. This CDR3 is built from 13 residues. The trim removed 7 bases at V and 8 bases at J, leaving 7 bases unmatched. This CDR3 is CASITGTGYEQFF. For the CDR3, the DNA is TGTGCCAGCATCACGGGGACAGGATATGAGCAGTTCTTC.

The rearrangement links TRBV12-5 to TRBJ2-2; 7 bases match TRBD1. J gave up 2 bases and V 4 bases, and 7 bases lay outside the gene matches. This CDR3 region has 16 residues. Germline values: CDR1 LGHNT, CDR2 FRNRAP. The CDR3 region has the DNA TGTGCTAGTGGTTCAACAGGGGCCCGTAACACCGGGGAGCTGTTTTTT. Protein product: CASGSTGARNTGELFF.